These 30 T cell receptor beta chains share one sample of origin, sequenced in a study of identical twins. TCRdb analysed the 5' RACE reads with MiXCR anew, one entry per CDR3 protein. This table holds roughly 570,000 distinct CDR3 sequences, roughly 9.9% found once. These sequences were also reported in another study, on yellow fever vaccine responses in identical twins.

Input material: PBMCs. These TCRs come from a woman younger than 35 in good health.

This clonotype was detected a few times. This chain joins TRBV10-3 and TRBJ1-5, with a tentative D call TRBD1 (5 bases). Trimming left V 10 bases short and J 1 base short, with 14 bases between. Germline loops: CDR1 ENHRY, CDR2 SYGVKD. The CDR3 is 14 residues long. This CDR3 is CATSPGVSNQPQHF. The CDR3, as DNA: TGTGCCACCTCCCCGGGGGTGAGCAATCAGCCCCAGCATTTT.

This clonotype was seen only a few times. This sequence joins TRBV28 and TRBJ2-7; D remains unclear. The CDR3 has 13 residues. Germline CDR1 and CDR2: MDHEN and SYDVKM. Trimming cost V 7 bases and J 6 bases, with 16 bases left between them. Here the CDR3 reads CASNEPGESEQYF. CDR3 nucleotide sequence: TGTGCCAGCAATGAGCCGGGCGAGAGCGAGCAGTACTTC. Using reference TRBV28 and TRBJ2-7 for the parts outside the CDR3, the full variable domain is DVKVTQSSRYLVKRTGEKVFLECVQDMDHENMFWYRQDPGLGLRLIYFSYDVKMKEKGDIPEGYSVSREKKERFSLILESASTNQTSMYLCASNEPGESEQYFGPGTRLTVT.

This clonotype was picked up a small number of times. This sequence joins TRBV7-2 and TRBJ2-7, with a possible D match to TRBD1 (6 bases). V lost 5 bases and J lost 1, with 9 bases in between. This CDR3 has 13 amino acids. Germline lookup yields CDR1 SGHTA and CDR2 FQGNSA. The CDR3 here is CASSIDRSYEQYF. In DNA, the CDR3 is TGTGCCAGCAGCATTGACAGGTCCTACGAGCAGTACTTC.

This clonotype has at least ten counts. The V and J genes are TRBV12-3 or TRBV12-4 and TRBJ2-5; D may correspond to TRBD1 or TRBD2 (6 bases each). V was clipped by 6 bases and J by 1 base, with 21 bases between them. The CDR3 has 17 amino acids. The CDR3 DNA is TGTGCCAGCAGAGACCCCGGGGGCGGGACGTTCCAAGAGACCCAGTACTTC. Its translation: CASRDPGGGTFQETQYF.

The sample holds a few counts of this clonotype. CDR3 nucleotide sequence: TGCGCCAGCAGCCAGGGACAACCCGGTCAGCCCCAGCATTTT. It encodes CASSQGQPGQPQHF. This chain connects TRBV4-3 to TRBJ1-5; the D gene is possibly TRBD1 (6 bases). Per germline, CDR1 LGHNA and CDR2 YSLEER. V was trimmed by 3 bases and J by 6 bases, leaving 12 bases between them. This CDR3 comprises 14 residues.

This clonotype was observed at least ten times. V is TRBV28 and J is TRBJ2-7; D remains unclear. The V end was cut by 6 bases, the J end by 2 bases, with 14 bases between. This CDR3 is built from 14 residues. Germline CDR1 is MDHEN and CDR2 is SYDVKM. CDR3 residues: CASSPSLSPYEQYF. The CDR3 DNA sequence: TGTGCCAGCAGCCCAAGCCTTTCCCCCTACGAGCAGTACTTC.

J is TRBJ2-5 and V is TRBV10-3; tentatively, D is TRBD2 (6 bases). Germline-derived CDR1 and CDR2 are ENHRY and SYGVKD. The V gene lost 4 bases and the J gene lost 4 bases, with 10 bases spanning the gap. CDR3 size: 13 residues. CDR3 coding DNA: TGTGCCATCAGTGCCGGGAGTGGAGAGACCCAGTACTTC. Translation: CAISAGSGETQYF.

This clonotype was seen a handful of times. The chain couples TRBV7-9 to TRBJ2-1; TRBD2 aligns across 8 bases. CDR1 is SEHNR, CDR2 FQNEAQ, per germline (reference sequence). After removal of 1 base from V and 10 bases from J, the junction contained 9 bases not matched to a gene. The CDR3 spans 15 residues. The CDR3 loop reads CASSLEGLGGREQFF. Written as DNA, the CDR3 is TGTGCCAGCAGCTTAGAGGGACTAGGGGGGAGGGAGCAGTTCTTC.

The V call is TRBV12-3 or TRBV12-4, the J call TRBJ2-3; D is ambiguous. The V and J ends lost 8 bases and 9 bases respectively, with 12 bases between them. The CDR3 totals 11 residues. CDR3: CASAWDLTQYF. CDR3 DNA: TGTGCCAGCGCTTGGGATTTAACGCAGTATTTT.

The sample holds many counts of this clonotype. This sequence joins TRBV20-1 and TRBJ2-1; TRBD1 matches at 8 bases. The germline V gene has CDR1 DFQATT and CDR2 SNEGSKA (reference sequence). Losses at the gene ends were 5 bases for V and 10 bases for J; bases not matched to a gene: 16. The CDR3 totals 15 residues. CDR3 sequence (DNA): TGCAGTGCTCCACACCACAGGGGGACAATAAGGGAGCAGTTCTTC. Its translation: CSAPHHRGTIREQFF.

This clonotype appeared many times. The J gene is TRBJ2-1, the V gene TRBV12-5; 10 nucleotides match TRBD2. Germline loops: CDR1 LGHNT, CDR2 FRNRAP. This CDR3 contains 15 residues. V was clipped by 1 base and J by 5 bases; unmatched bases: 2. CDR3 region: CASGLASGSDNEQFF. CDR3 sequence (DNA): TGTGCTAGTGGTTTGGCTAGCGGGAGTGACAATGAGCAGTTCTTC.

Points on this clonotype: One end of the junction fails to match germline, which may point to a read error. The chain couples TRBV4-2 to TRBJ2-1; D is perhaps TRBD2 (6 bases). Germline V gives CDR1 LGHNA, CDR2 YNFKEQ. The CDR3 sequence is 16 residues long. Here the CDR3 DNA reads TGTGCCAGCAGCCTTAGTATTAGCGGCTCCTACAATGTGCAGTTCTTC. Translated: CASSLSISGSYNVQFF.

This clonotype occurred a few times. The V and J genes are TRBV15 and TRBJ1-5; D remains unclear. V was clipped by 2 bases and J by 6 bases, with 17 bases between them. The CDR3 sequence is 16 residues long. Germline loops: CDR1 LNHNV, CDR2 YYDKDF (reference sequence). The CDR3 nucleotides are TGTGCCACCAGCAGACATACACTGGAGGGCCGTCAGCCCCAGCATTTT. Protein product: CATSRHTLEGRQPQHF.

This clonotype was detected only a few times. V and J are TRBV25-1 and TRBJ2-5; D ambiguous. V lost 1 base and J 5 bases, leaving 17 bases between the germline ends. This CDR3 is built from 16 residues. Looked up from germline, CDR1 is MGHDK and CDR2 is SYGVNS. CDR3 in DNA: TGTGCCAGCAGTGAATCGAGGACGGCCAACCGGGAGACCCAGTACTTC. Protein sequence: CASSESRTANRETQYF.

The chain combines TRBV7-2 with TRBJ2-2; D call uncertain. The CDR3 length is 15 residues. Germline CDR1 reads SGHTA; CDR2 reads FQGNSA. Trimming took off 5 bases at V and 0 bases at J, with 10 bases between the two ends. DNA for the CDR3: TGTGCCAGCAGCGAGTGGGGATCGAACACCGGGGAGCTGTTTTTT. This gives the protein CASSEWGSNTGELFF.

V usage is TRBV28 and J usage is TRBJ1-3; D is uncertain. V gave up 6 bases and J gave up 1 base, with 16 bases separating them. From germline, CDR1 is MDHEN and CDR2 SYDVKM. The CDR3 length is 16 residues. Here the CDR3 DNA reads TGTGCCAGCAGCAGTATTAGGGATGAGTCTGGAAACACCATATATTTT. The encoded protein is CASSSIRDESGNTIYF.

The table lists this clonotype with a few counts. This sequence joins TRBV14 and TRBJ2-7; D call uncertain. This CDR3 region has 15 residues. From germline, CDR1 is SGHDN and CDR2 FVKESK. Trimming stripped 1 base from V and 2 bases from J, with 12 bases between. The CDR3 region is CASSQVRRSPYEQYF. The CDR3 bases are TGTGCCAGCAGCCAAGTAAGGCGATCCCCCTACGAGCAGTACTTC.

This clonotype was seen a handful of times. The chain couples TRBV10-3 to TRBJ2-5, with a tentative D call TRBD1 (6 bases). The germline V and J ends were trimmed by 2 bases and 2 bases, with 9 bases remaining between them. Germline V gene sequence: CDR1 ENHRY, CDR2 SYGVKD. The CDR3 extends over 14 amino acids. The DNA for the CDR3 is TGTGCCATCAGTGAGGAGGGGACACAAGAGACCCAGTACTTC. Its protein is CAISEEGTQETQYF.

This clonotype was recorded at least ten times. This rearrangement joins TRBV25-1 to TRBJ2-3; D possibly corresponds to TRBD1 (6 bases). This CDR3 is 16 amino acids long. Germline V gene sequence: CDR1 MGHDK, CDR2 SYGVNS. Trimming took 2 bases from V and 2 from J, leaving 14 bases between them. Here the CDR3 DNA reads TGTGCCAGCAGTGAACAGGGGAAATCCCACACAGATACGCAGTATTTT. Translated: CASSEQGKSHTDTQYF.

This clonotype was seen many times. The chain carries TRBV7-8 and TRBJ2-1, with D perhaps matching TRBD2 (5 bases). Trimming took off 8 bases at V and 2 bases at J, with 13 bases between the two ends. The CDR3 is 14 residues long. Germline-derived CDR1 and CDR2 are SGHVS and FQNEAQ. The CDR3 sequence: CASLETGTYNEQFF. Written as DNA, the CDR3 is TGTGCCAGCTTAGAAACCGGGACCTACAATGAGCAGTTCTTC.

The table lists this clonotype with a few counts. The rearrangement uses TRBV7-8 and TRBJ2-3, with a tentative D call TRBD2 (7 bases). This CDR3 spans 16 amino acids. Germline CDR1 reads SGHVS; CDR2 reads FQNEAQ. Trimming removed 2 bases at V and 2 bases at J, with 14 bases between. The CDR3 DNA is TGTGCCAGCAGCTTATGGCGGGGGCGGGACACAGATACGCAGTATTTT. It codes for CASSLWRGRDTDTQYF.

Many counts were recorded for this clonotype. The CDR3 sequence is CAIADRRDQPQHF. CDR3 sequence (DNA): TGTGCCATCGCGGACAGAAGGGATCAGCCCCAGCATTTT. This chain links TRBV12-3 or TRBV12-4 with TRBJ1-5; D may be TRBD1 (6 bases). The CDR3 consists of 13 residues. The V and J ends lost 10 bases and 5 bases respectively, with 15 bases between them.

The chain employs TRBV5-1 and TRBJ1-3; 8 bases align to TRBD1. Germline loops: CDR1 SGHRS, CDR2 YFSETQ. Trimming at V came to 2 bases and at J to 0 bases, leaving 4 bases not matched to a gene. The CDR3 totals 16 residues. The CDR3 protein is CASSLQGGSSGNTIYF. The DNA for the CDR3 is TGCGCCAGCAGCTTACAGGGGGGGAGCTCTGGAAACACCATATATTTT.

V is TRBV18 and J is TRBJ2-1, with D possibly being TRBD2 (6 bases). Germline V lookup: CDR1 KGHSH, CDR2 LQKENI. The CDR3 runs to 15 residues. V lost 3 bases and J lost 4, with 13 bases in between. The CDR3: CASSPMASAYNEQFF. CDR3 DNA sequence: TGTGCCAGCTCACCGATGGCTAGCGCGTACAATGAGCAGTTCTTC.

There are many counts of this clonotype. The J gene is TRBJ2-7, the V gene TRBV20-1; the match to TRBD1 covers 9 bases. J lost 2 bases, V lost 6 bases, and 5 bases had no gene match. Germline V gives CDR1 DFQATT, CDR2 SNEGSKA (reference sequence). The CDR3 is 13 residues long. The CDR3, as DNA: TGCAGTGCCCAGGACAGGGGTCCCTACGAGCAGTACTTC. It codes for CSAQDRGPYEQYF.

In this sample, this clonotype turned up many times. The chain carries TRBV20-1 and TRBJ2-1, with 10 nucleotides matching TRBD2. J gave up 4 bases and V 6 bases, and 6 bases lay outside the gene matches. There are 14 residues in the CDR3. Germline assignment: CDR1 DFQATT and CDR2 SNEGSKA (reference sequence). The CDR3 region is CSARGTSEYNEQFF. The CDR3 nucleotides read TGCAGTGCCCGCGGGACTAGCGAGTACAATGAGCAGTTCTTC.

V is TRBV7-6 and J is TRBJ2-1; TRBD2 matches at 12 bases. Losses at the gene ends were 6 bases for V and 5 bases for J; bases not matched to a gene: 8. Germline CDR1 reads SGHVS; CDR2 reads FNYEAQ. This CDR3 has 16 amino acids. CDR3 amino acids: CASSPSGGDPNNEQFF. For the CDR3, the DNA is TGTGCCAGCAGTCCTAGCGGGGGGGATCCAAACAATGAGCAGTTCTTC. The full variable domain, with the rest looked up from reference TRBV7-6 and TRBJ2-1, is GAGVSQSPRYKVTKRGQDVALRCDPISGHVSLYWYRQALGQGPEFLTYFNYEAQQDKSGLPNDRFSAERPEGSISTLTIQRTEQRDSAMYRCASSPSGGDPNNEQFFGPGTRLTVL.

This clonotype has ten or more counts. The chain uses TRBV7-8 and TRBJ2-1; D uncertain. CDR1 is SGHVS, CDR2 FQNEAQ, per germline. The ends were cut back, 5 bases at V and 7 bases at J, with 9 bases in the middle. This CDR3 is 12 amino acids long. Here the CDR3 DNA reads TGTGCCAGCAGCCAGCGATCTAATGAGCAGTTCTTC. Translated, it gives CASSQRSNEQFF.

This clonotype came up a few times. The CDR3 protein is CASSLGAGVRIYEQYF. The CDR3 DNA sequence: TGTGCCAGCAGCTTAGGGGCGGGAGTCAGGATCTACGAGCAGTACTTC. V gene TRBV7-8 combines with J gene TRBJ2-7; 7 bases align to TRBD2. Germline trimming cut 1 base from V and 3 bases from J; bases unmatched to any gene: 9. This CDR3 is built from 16 residues. Per germline, CDR1 SGHVS and CDR2 FQNEAQ.

CDR3 sequence reads: CASSLSRVDEQYF. The CDR3, as DNA: TGTGCCAGCAGCTTAAGCCGGGTCGACGAGCAGTACTTC. The chain is built from TRBV7-2 and TRBJ2-7; D unclear. The V gene lost 2 bases and the J gene lost 5 bases, with 10 bases spanning the gap. The CDR3 totals 13 residues. From germline, CDR1 is SGHTA and CDR2 FQGNSA.